This T cell receptor (beta chain) is from a study of blood T cell repertoires in COVID-19. As for the study in general: Spain, Italy and the United States supplied samples that represented acute and convalescent COVID-19. Sources were T cells, B-cell-depleted T cells, or PBMCs; the material itself was cDNA or gDNA.

From germline, CDR1 is SQVTM and CDR2 ANQGSEA. The CDR3 consists of 14 residues. Trimming removed 4 bases from V and 2 bases from J, with 14 bases in between. In the authors' workflow: Nucleated cell number was recorded as an estimate derived from reference gene primer amplification. The protocol was immunoSEQ multiplex PCR, while the TCRdb copy is restricted to in-frame clones and leaves out a portion. V, J and clone size derive from that table, while D and trimming were established from the DNA sequence. Among 110,000 to 150,000 clones, over 70% were seen once, and the ten largest hold approximately 3.5%.

The chain carries TRBV29-1 and TRBJ2-5, with D possibly matching TRBD1 (5 bases). The sequenced sample was peripheral blood. This TCR came from a man aged 70-80 years who had recovered from COVID-19. The DNA of the CDR3 is TGCAGCGTTGGGCAGGGCATTACTCAAGAGACCCAGTACTTC. Its protein product is CSVGQGITQETQYF.